This note documents a single T cell receptor (beta chain) sequence. The target antigen is unknown. The data stem from a study of T cells in localized non-small cell lung cancer. General study findings and limits: Clonality of T cells reached its maximum in uninvolved adjacent lung, surpassing tumor.

Profiling relied on immunoSEQ multiplex PCR, and the TCRdb table lists in-frame clones only, not all of them. The sample holds 35,000 or so clones, over 75% seen once. The CDR3 sequence is 16 residues long. CDR1 is SEHNR, CDR2 FQNEAQ, per germline (reference sequence). Germline trimming cut 5 bases from V and 3 bases from J; bases unmatched to any gene: 9. The rearrangement links TRBV7-9 to TRBJ2-3, with TRBD1 matching over 9 bases. The clonotype was recovered from a woman aged 40-69 years with stage I lung adenocarcinoma. Here the sequenced sample was peripheral blood, taken before any cancer treatment. CDR3 loop: CASSLDRGVQTDTQYF. In DNA form, the CDR3 reads TGTGCCAGCAGCCTCGACAGGGGGGTACAGACAGATACGCAGTATTTT.